The present T cell receptor beta chain was sequenced within a study of T cell repertoires in cytomegalovirus infection. In its sample, this clonotype was seen a few times. No antigen is known for it. This CDR3 is built from 16 residues. V was clipped by 7 bases and J by 4 bases, with 21 bases between them. CDR1 and CDR2 from the germline V gene are SGHTA and FQGNSA. A single record per CDR3 protein comes from TCRdb applying MiXCR to the reads. The sample consists of hundreds of thousands of distinct CDR3 sequences, approximately 40% of them appearing once. This TCR was recovered from a human donor in good health (CMV status not recorded). Some clones in this sample may be carry-over from other donors' samples. The specimen comprised cultured PBMCs, sampled from culture after CMV antigen stimulation. The chain joins TRBV7-2 to TRBJ2-3; D possibly uses TRBD1 or TRBD2 (5 bases each). The CDR3 DNA is TGTGCCAGCATGAAAGGGGCGGGTCTGGGCGCAGATACGCAGTATTTT. This translates into CASMKGAGLGADTQYF.